This T cell receptor (beta chain) was retrieved from a study of identical twins' blood T cells (dated by TCRdb to the early 2010s). As for the study more broadly: Roughly 50 million Illumina reads were obtained across approximately twelve libraries, of which six were alpha-chain libraries and six were beta-chain libraries. To assess how genetics influences repertoire formation, the study used next-generation sequencing to compare the TCR alpha and beta chain repertoires of three pairs of monozygous twins.

In regard to this clonotype: What antigen it recognizes has not been identified. Within one base of it there is no much larger clone, and no base qualities were kept.

Six healthy women forming three monozygous twin pairs were used as donors. Each of the three twin pairs had been raised together, and the twins in each pair were thought likely to have encountered the same infectious agents and vaccines. RNA was isolated from peripheral blood mononuclear cells and used to prepare TCR cDNA libraries. Results and caveats for the whole study, not just this receptor: Among the most abundant TCRbeta clonotypes, more CDR3 sequences were shared by each donor with her twin than with unrelated donors. Because the twins were raised together, environmental influences could not be ruled out as an explanation for the similarity between twins. V gene usage, even among non-selected out-of-frame TCRbeta clonotypes, was reported to be markedly more similar within twin pairs than between unrelated donors. How many CDR3 clonotypes two donors shared depended mainly on the product of their cloneset sizes, and the twins did not clearly stray from this trend. Validation by independent studies was stated to be required for the proposed role of the TCRalpha J segment in MHC recognition during thymic selection.

The library was generated by 5' RACE. The data were produced on an Illumina Genome Analyzer IIx. The RNA-based TCR cDNA libraries were made using a previously described protocol that was modified in several ways. Sample-specific barcodes were introduced on both ends of each TCR cDNA library during cDNA synthesis and amplification to prevent cross-contamination. As for how the authors treated the data: Between about 90,000 and nearly 500,000 clonotypes were identified per individual, with 2.2 to 3.6 million CDR3-containing reads per library. Reads with improper barcode index combinations were discarded, after which clonesets were built for each library with the MiTCR software. While assembling CDR3 clonotypes, MiTCR corrected PCR and sequencing errors and either filtered or rescued low-quality reads. Artificial out-of-frame clonotypes were removed by being mapped to in-frame sequences, with one indel in the CDR3 allowed. Similarity in V and J gene usage between donors was calculated as the Jensen-Shannon divergence divided by the mean entropy. TCRdb reanalyzed the raw reads on its own, using fastp at Q25 for trimming and MiXCR for clone calling, and kept in-frame beta chains. Rows merge per CDR3 protein into single entries with the most common DNA and genes. TCRdb assigned the V and J calls; the authors' analysis was not used. In all, the sample holds around 380,000 distinct CDR3 sequences, and roughly 27% of those were seen once. The ten most abundant clones make up about 6.1% of the sample.

The CDR3, cysteine through phenylalanine, is 16 amino acids long. Here the CDR3 DNA is all that survives: 48 bases in frame from base 1. Relative to germline, V is 0 bases shorter and J is 0 bases shorter, with 12 bases between their ends. CDR1 is given as SGHRS and CDR2 as YFSETQ, both from the germline V gene. Sequencing was done on a sample of PBMCs. The rearrangement joined TRBV5-1 to TRBJ1-1; perhaps TRBD1 is the D gene, with 5 bases matching. This TCR was sampled from a woman between 18 and 55 years old in good health. The nucleotide sequence reads as follows: TGCGCCAGCAGCTTGGGGGCAGGGAACATGAACACTGAAGCTTTCTTT. This yields the protein CASSLGAGNMNTEAFF.